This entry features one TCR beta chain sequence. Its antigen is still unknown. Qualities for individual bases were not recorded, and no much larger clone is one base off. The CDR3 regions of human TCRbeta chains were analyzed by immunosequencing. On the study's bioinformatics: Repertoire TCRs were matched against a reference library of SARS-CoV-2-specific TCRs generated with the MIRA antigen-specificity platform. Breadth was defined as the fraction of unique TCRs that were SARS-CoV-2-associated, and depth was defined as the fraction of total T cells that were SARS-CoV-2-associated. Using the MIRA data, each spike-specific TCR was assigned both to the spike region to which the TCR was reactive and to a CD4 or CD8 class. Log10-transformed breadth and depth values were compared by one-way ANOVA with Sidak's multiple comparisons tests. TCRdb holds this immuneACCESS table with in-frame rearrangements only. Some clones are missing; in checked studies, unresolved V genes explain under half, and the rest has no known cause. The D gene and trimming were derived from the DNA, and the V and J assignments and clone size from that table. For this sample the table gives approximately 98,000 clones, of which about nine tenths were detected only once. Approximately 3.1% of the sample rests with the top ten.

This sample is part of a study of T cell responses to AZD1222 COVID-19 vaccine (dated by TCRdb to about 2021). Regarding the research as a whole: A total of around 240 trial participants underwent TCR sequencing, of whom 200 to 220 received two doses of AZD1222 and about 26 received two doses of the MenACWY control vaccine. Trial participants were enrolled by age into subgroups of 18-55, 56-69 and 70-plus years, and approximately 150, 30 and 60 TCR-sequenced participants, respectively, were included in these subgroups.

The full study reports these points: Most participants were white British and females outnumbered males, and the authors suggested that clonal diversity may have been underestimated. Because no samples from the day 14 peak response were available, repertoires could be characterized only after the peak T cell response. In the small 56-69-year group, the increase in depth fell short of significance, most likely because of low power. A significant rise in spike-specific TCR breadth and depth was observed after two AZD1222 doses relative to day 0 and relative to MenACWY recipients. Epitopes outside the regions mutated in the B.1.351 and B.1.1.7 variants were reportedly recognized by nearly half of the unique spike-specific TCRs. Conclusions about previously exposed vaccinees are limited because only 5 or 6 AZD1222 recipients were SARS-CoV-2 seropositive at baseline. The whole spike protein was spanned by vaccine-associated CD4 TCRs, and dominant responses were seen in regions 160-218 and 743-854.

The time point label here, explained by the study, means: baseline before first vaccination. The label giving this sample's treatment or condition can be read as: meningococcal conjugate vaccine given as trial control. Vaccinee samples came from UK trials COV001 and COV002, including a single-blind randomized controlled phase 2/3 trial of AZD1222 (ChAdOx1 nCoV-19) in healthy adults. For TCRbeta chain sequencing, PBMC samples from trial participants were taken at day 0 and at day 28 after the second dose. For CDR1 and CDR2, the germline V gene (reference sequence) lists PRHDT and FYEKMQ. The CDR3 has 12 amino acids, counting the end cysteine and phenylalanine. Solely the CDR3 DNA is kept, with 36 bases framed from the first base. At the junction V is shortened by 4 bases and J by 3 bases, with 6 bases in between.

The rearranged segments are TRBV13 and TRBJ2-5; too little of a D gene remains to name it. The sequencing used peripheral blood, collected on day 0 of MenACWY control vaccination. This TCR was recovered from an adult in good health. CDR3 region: CASSYSEETQYF. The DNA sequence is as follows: TGTGCCAGCAGCTACAGCGAAGAGACCCAGTACTTC.